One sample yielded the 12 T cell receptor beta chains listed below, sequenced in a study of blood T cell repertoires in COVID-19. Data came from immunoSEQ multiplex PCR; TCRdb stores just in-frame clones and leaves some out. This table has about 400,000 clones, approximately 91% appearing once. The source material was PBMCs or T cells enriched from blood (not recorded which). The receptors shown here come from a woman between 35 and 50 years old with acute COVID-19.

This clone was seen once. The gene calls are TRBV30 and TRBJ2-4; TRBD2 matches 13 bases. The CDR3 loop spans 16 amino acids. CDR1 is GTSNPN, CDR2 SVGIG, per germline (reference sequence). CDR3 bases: TGTGGCCTGGAGGTTACTAGCGGGGGGGCCGGGAACATTCAGTACTTC. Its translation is CGLEVTSGGAGNIQYF.

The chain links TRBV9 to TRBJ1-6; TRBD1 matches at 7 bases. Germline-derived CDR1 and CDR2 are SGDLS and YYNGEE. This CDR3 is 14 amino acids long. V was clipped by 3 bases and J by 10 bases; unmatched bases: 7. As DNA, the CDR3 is TGTGCCAGCAGCGCCGAAGGGGGCGGGTCACCCCTCCACTTT. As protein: CASSAEGGGSPLHF.

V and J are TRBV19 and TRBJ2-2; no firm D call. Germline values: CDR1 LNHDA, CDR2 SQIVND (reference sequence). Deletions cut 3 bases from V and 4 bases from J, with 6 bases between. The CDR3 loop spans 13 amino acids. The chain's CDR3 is CASSMTGTGELFF. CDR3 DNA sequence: TGTGCCAGTAGTATGACGGGCACCGGGGAGCTGTTTTTT.

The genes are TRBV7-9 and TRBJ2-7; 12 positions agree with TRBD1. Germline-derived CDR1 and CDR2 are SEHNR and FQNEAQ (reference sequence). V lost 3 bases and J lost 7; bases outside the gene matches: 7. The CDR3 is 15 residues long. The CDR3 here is CASSLKGTGGNEQYF. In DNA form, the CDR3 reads TGTGCCAGCAGCTTGAAAGGGACAGGGGGCAATGAGCAGTACTTC. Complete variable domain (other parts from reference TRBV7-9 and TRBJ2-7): DTGVSQNPRHKITKRGQNVTFRCDPISEHNRLYWYRQTLGQGPEFLTYFQNEAQLEKSRLLSDRFSAERPKGSFSTLEIQRTEQGDSAMYLCASSLKGTGGNEQYFGPGTRLTVT.

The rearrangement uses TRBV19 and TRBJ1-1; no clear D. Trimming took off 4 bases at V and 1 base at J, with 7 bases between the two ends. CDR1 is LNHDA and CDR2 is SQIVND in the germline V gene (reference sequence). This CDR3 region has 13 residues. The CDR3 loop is CASSNPGNTEAFF. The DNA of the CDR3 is TGTGCCAGTAGTAATCCGGGGAACACTGAAGCTTTCTTT.

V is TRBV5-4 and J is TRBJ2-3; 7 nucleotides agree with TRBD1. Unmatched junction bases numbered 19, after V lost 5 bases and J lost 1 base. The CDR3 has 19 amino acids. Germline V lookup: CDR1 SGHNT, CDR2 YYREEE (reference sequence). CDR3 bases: TGTGCCAGCAGTTCACAGCAGAGGCGGCAGGGGGAACGCACAGATACGCAGTATTTT. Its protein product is CASSSQQRRQGERTDTQYF.

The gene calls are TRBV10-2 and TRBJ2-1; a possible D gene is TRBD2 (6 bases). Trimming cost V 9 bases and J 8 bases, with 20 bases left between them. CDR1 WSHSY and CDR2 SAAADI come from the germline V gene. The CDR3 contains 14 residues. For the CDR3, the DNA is TGCGCCAGTAAGACGGGACCTAGCGTTGATGAGCAGTTCTTC. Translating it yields CASKTGPSVDEQFF.

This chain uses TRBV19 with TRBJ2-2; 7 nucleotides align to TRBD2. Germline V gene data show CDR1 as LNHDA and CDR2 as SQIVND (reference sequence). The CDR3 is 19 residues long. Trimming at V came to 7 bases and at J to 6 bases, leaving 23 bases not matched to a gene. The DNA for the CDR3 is TGTGCCAGTAAAACTGTCGGGGTGGCTAGCGGCCAGAAACCCGGGGAGCTGTTTTTT. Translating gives CASKTVGVASGQKPGELFF.

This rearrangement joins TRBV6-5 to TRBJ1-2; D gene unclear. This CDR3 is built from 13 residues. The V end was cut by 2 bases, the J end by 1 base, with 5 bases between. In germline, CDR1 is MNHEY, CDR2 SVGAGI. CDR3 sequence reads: CASSYDFNYGYTF. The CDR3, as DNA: TGTGCCAGCAGTTACGACTTTAACTATGGCTACACCTTC.

CDR3 sequence (DNA): TGCGCCAGCAGCCAATCCCCGGGACAGGCCTACAATGAGCAGTTCTTC. As protein: CASSQSPGQAYNEQFF. This sequence joins TRBV4-1 and TRBJ2-1; 8 bases are shared with TRBD1. Germline V gene lookup returns CDR1 MGHRA and CDR2 YSYEKL. This CDR3 has 16 residues. V shed 2 bases and J 2 bases; nucleotides not matched to a gene: 5.

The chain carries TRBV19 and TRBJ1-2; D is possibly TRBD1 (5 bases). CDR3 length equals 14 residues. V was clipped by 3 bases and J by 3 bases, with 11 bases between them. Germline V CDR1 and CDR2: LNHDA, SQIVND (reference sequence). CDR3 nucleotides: TGTGCCAGTAGTATTTGGGGGGGAGACTATGGCTACACCTTC. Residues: CASSIWGGDYGYTF.

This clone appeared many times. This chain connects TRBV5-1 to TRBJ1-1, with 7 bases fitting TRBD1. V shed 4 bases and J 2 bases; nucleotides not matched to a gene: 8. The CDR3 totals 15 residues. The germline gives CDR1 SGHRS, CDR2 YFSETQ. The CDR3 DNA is TGCGCCAGCAGCCCCCAAGGGACAGCTAACACTGAAGCTTTCTTT. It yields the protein CASSPQGTANTEAFF.